This TCR beta chain came from a study of T cells in Graves' hyperthyroidism and ophthalmopathy. Exclusion criteria comprised uncontrolled infection, other autoimmune disease, pregnancy or lactation. Using RNA transcripts as the source, TCR beta CDR3 regions were amplified. The study used the HTBI primer set for a first-round RT-PCR of the TCR CDR3. TCRdb itself ran the multiplex PCR reads through MiXCR, one entry per CDR3 protein. Here the sample spans 800,000 or so distinct CDR3 sequences, more than 30% being singletons. Germline V CDR1 and CDR2: SGHVS, FQNEAQ. The CDR3 has 14 amino acids. The ends were cut back, 4 bases at V and 3 bases at J, with 10 bases in the middle.

The clonotype originates from a man aged 18 to 30 with Graves' hyperthyroidism. The chain has TRBV7-8 and TRBJ1-5, with D unclear. The sample was blood. CDR3 protein: CASSYARVNQPQHF. DNA of the CDR3: TGTGCCAGCAGCTACGCTCGGGTCAATCAGCCCCAGCATTTT.